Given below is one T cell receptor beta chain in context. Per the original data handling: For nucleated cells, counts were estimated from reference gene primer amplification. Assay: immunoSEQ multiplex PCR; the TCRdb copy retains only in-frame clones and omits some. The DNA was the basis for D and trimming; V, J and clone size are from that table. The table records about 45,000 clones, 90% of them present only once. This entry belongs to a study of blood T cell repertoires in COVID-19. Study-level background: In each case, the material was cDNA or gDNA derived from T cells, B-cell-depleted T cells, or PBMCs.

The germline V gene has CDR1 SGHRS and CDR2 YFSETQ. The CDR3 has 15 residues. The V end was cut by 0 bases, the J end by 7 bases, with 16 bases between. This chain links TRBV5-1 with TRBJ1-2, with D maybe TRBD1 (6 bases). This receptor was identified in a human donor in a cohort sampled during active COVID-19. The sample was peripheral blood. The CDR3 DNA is TGCGCCAGCAGCTTGGCGGCAGGGGCCGAGGGTGGCTACACCTTC. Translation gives CASSLAAGAEGGYTF.